This T cell receptor (beta chain) is from a study of blood T cells in healthy people across ages (dated by TCRdb to between 2014 and 2017). Context from the whole study: In model experiments, template switching captured roughly one uniquely barcoded TCR beta cDNA molecule for every two T cells. Age-related changes in TCR beta repertoire diversity were measured in the study by deep sequencing normalized with unique cDNA molecular identifiers. Donors were grouped into four age groups: young (average about 15 years), middle-aged (approximately 41), aged (62) and long-lived (approximately 81). To avoid experimental bias, donors of different ages were distributed randomly across sequencing lanes. Using the same blood draw, the study looked at two additional independent replicas of 1 million unique cDNA reads for two donors, one aged 18 to 30 and the other aged 80 or older.

A remark on this clonotype: What antigen it recognizes has not been identified. No quality values exist for individual bases; no much larger clone is one base distant.

Donors were 40 or so systemically healthy Caucasian individuals from Russia aged roughly 6 to 100 years. Approximately 9.3 milliliters of peripheral blood were collected from each donor into EDTA-treated Vacutainer tubes. Ficoll-Paque density-gradient centrifugation was used to isolate PBMCs, with at least 6.5 million per sample. Total RNA, at least 5 micrograms per sample, was extracted from PBMCs with Trizol reagent. Naive CD45RAhigh/CD27high T cell percentages were measured by flow cytometry on a PBMC aliquot from every donor. What the authors observed across the whole study: Total diversity estimates from one million sequenced T cells were considered lower bounds and underestimates. Compared with the aged group, more naive CD4+ T cells, fewer expanded clones and increased TCR diversity were shown by the long-lived group, suggesting age selection. The CMV infection status of donors was not known, potentially confounding age-related changes in expanded clonotypes. As age increased, observed TCR beta diversity per million T cells dropped in a roughly linear way, and a significant reduction was already evident by age about 40. There was a strong correlation between observed TCR beta diversity and the percentage of naive T cells measured by flow cytometry. Since profiling was done on bulk unsorted PBMCs, naive and antigen-experienced compartments could not be conclusively compared.

The receptor library was made with 5' RACE. The sequencer was an Illumina HiSeq 2500. The second PCR ran for roughly 7 to 11 cycles and used a J-beta primer mix along with a sample-barcoded 5' primer. A template-switch 5' adaptor carrying 12 random nucleotides introduced a unique molecular identifier onto each TCR beta cDNA molecule. Each sample yielded at least 3 million CDR3-containing paired-end reads. First-strand cDNA synthesis was performed from all RNA using the Mint cDNA synthesis kit, with priming by a TRBC-specific oligonucleotide. Following uracil-DNA glycosylase treatment, a first 18-cycle PCR with universal primers M1SS and BC2_uni_R was performed on all cDNA. The paper's processing steps were these. For normalization, 1 million high-quality reads were randomly selected from each sample, with every read carrying a distinct molecular identifier. Reads with shared molecular identifiers were discarded instead of being binned into consensus sequences. MiTCR, run with a Q25 quality threshold and the strictest error-elimination algorithm, handled CDR3 identification, clonotype clustering and error correction. Lower-bound total TCR beta diversity was estimated with a nonparametric unseen species model using Euler transformation. The public reads were reanalyzed by TCRdb: fastp trimming at Q25, MiXCR alignment, in-frame beta chains only. Records with the same CDR3 protein are collapsed into one entry carrying the most frequent genes and DNA. TCRdb, rather than the study authors, made the V and J calls. In this sample the table shows approximately 1.5 million distinct CDR3 sequences, around 36% of which occur a single time. About 11% of the sample comes from the top ten.

The germline V gene provides CDR1 SNHLY and CDR2 FYNNEI. V loses 9 bases of germline sequence and J loses 4 bases, and the interval between the two ends is 12 bases. The CDR3, from cysteine to phenylalanine, totals 12 residues. Just CDR3 DNA is preserved here, 36 bases in frame from base 1. The rearrangement joined TRBV2 to TRBJ1-2; there is no confident call for the D gene. This receptor was obtained from a woman aged 30 to 39 in good health. Input material: blood. The CDR3 sequence is CASTTPVYGYTF. The nucleotide sequence is TGTGCCAGTACTACACCTGTCTATGGCTACACCTTC.